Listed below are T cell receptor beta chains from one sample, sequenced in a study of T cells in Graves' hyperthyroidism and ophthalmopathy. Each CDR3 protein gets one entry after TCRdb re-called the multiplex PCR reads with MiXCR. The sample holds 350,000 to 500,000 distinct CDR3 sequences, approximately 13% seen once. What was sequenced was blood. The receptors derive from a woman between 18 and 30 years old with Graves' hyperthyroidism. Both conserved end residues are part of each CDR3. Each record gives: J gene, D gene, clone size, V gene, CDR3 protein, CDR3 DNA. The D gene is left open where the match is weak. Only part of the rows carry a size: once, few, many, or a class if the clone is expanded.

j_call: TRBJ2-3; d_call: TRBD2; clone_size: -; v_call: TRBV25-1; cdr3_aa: CASSEGTSGHTDTQYF; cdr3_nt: TGTGCCAGCAGTGAGGGGACTAGCGGGCACACAGATACGCAGTATTTT
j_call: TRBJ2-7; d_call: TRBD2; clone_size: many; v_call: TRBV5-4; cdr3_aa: CASSLAALAGGPPLYEQYF; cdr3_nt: TGTGCCAGCAGCTTGGCCGCACTAGCGGGAGGGCCGCCTCTCTACGAGCAGTACTTC
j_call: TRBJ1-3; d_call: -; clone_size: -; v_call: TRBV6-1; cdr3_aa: CASSALTGGNTIYF; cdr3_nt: TGTGCCAGCAGCGCCCTAACAGGTGGAAACACCATATATTTT
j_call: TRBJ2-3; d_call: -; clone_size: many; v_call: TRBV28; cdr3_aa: CASSSFLGSKDTQYF; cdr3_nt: TGTGCCAGCAGCTCCTTTCTTGGGAGTAAGGATACGCAGTATTTT
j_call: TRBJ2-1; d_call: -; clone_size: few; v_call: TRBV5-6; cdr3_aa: CASRLEGGPYNEQFF; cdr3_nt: TGTGCCAGCAGGCTAGAGGGGGGGCCCTACAATGAGCAGTTCTTC
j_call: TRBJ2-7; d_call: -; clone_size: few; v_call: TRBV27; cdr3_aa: CASSLWADAYEQYF; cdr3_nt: TGTGCCAGCAGTTTATGGGCGGACGCCTACGAGCAGTACTTC
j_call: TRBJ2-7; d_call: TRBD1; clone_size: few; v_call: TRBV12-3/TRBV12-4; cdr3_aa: CASSRDRAPYEQYF; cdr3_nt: TGTGCCAGCAGTCGGGACAGGGCGCCCTACGAGCAGTACTTC
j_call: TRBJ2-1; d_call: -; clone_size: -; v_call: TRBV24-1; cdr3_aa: CATGGSPDNEQFF; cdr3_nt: TGTGCCACCGGGGGCAGCCCCGACAATGAGCAGTTCTTC
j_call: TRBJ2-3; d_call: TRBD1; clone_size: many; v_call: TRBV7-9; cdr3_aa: CASSHRDRGQIVGGGSTDTQYF; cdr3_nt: TGTGCCAGCAGCCACCGGGACAGGGGGCAAATAGTTGGCGGCGGGTCCACAGATACGCAGTATTTT
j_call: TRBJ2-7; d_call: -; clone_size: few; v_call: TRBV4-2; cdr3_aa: CASSQGVSYEQYF; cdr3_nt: TGTGCCAGCAGCCAAGGAGTCTCCTACGAGCAGTACTTC
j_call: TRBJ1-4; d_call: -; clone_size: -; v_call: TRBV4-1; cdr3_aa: CASSQDLRSPTNEKLFF; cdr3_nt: TGCGCCAGCAGCCAAGATCTCAGGTCACCAACTAATGAAAAACTGTTTTTT
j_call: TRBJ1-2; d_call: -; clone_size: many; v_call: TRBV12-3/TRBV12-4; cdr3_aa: CASSFRGFGGYTF; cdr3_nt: TGTGCCAGCAGTTTCAGGGGATTCGGCGGCTACACCTTC
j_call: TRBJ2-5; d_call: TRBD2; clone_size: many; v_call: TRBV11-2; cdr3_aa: CASSLIVAGGQETQYF; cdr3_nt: TGTGCCAGCAGCTTAATAGTAGCGGGAGGCCAAGAGACCCAGTACTTC
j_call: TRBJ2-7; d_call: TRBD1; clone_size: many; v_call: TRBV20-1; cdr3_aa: CSASPDRGHEQYF; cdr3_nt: TGCAGTGCTAGCCCGGACAGGGGGCACGAGCAGTACTTC
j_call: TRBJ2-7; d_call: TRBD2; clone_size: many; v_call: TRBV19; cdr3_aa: CAISSGGVYEQYF; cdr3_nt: TGTGCCATTTCTTCGGGGGGGGTCTACGAGCAGTACTTC
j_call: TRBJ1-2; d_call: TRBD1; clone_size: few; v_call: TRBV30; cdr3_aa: CARAPPQGAYGYTF; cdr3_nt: TGTGCCCGGGCCCCCCCTCAGGGGGCTTATGGCTACACCTTC
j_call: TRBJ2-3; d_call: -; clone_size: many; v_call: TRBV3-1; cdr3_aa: CASSQEGRVYTQYF; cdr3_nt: TGTGCCAGCAGCCAAGAAGGTCGGGTCTATACGCAGTATTTT
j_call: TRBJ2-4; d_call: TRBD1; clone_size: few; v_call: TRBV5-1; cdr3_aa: CASSLDRGGKNIQYF; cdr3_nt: TGCGCCAGCAGCTTGGACAGGGGCGGCAAAAACATTCAGTACTTC
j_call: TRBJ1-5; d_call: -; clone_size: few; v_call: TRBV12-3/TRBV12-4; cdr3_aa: CASSSDGHNQPQHF; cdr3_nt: TGTGCCAGCAGTAGCGACGGGCACAATCAGCCCCAGCATTTT
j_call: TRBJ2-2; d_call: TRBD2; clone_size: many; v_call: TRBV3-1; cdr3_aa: CASSQGLAAGELFF; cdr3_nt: TGTGCCAGCAGCCAAGGACTAGCCGCCGGGGAGCTGTTTTTT
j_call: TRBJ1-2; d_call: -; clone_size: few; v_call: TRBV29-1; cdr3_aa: CSVEGGRVDYGYTF; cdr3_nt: TGCAGCGTTGAGGGGGGGCGAGTTGACTATGGCTACACCTTC
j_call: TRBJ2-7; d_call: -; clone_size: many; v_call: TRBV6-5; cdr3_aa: CASSYSTGDGEQYF; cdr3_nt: TGTGCCAGCAGTTACTCGACGGGAGATGGGGAGCAGTACTTC
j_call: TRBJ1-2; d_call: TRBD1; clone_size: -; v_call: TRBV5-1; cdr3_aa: CASSPVDRSYGYTF; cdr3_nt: TGCGCCAGCAGCCCCGTGGACAGGTCCTATGGCTACACCTTC
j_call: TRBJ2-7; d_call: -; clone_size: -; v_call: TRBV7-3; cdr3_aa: CASSRGGTWDEQYF; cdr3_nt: TGTGCCAGCAGCCGGGGAGGTACCTGGGACGAGCAGTACTTC
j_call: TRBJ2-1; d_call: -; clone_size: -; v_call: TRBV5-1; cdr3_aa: CASRDQIKQFF; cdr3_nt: TGCGCCAGCAGGGACCAGATCAAGCAGTTCTTC
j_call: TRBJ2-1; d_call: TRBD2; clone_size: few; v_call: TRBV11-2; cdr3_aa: CASSQDTFSGRLYNEQFF; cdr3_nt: TGTGCCAGCAGCCAAGATACTTTTAGCGGGAGGCTGTACAATGAGCAGTTCTTC
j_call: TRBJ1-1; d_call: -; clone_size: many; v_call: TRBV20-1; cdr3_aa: CSALKPNTEAFF; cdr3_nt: TGCAGTGCCCTGAAACCTAACACTGAAGCTTTCTTT
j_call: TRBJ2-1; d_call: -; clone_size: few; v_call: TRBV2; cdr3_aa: CASSEAGNEQFF; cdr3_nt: TGTGCCAGCAGTGAAGCCGGCAATGAGCAGTTCTTC
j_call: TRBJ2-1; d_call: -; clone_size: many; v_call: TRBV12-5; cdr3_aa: CASALPPKQGDEQFF; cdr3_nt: TGTGCTAGTGCCTTACCGCCCAAACAGGGAGATGAGCAGTTCTTC
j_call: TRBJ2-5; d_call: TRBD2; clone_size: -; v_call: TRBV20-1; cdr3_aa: CSARDGLAGEETQYF; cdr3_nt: TGCAGTGCTAGGGACGGACTAGCGGGAGAAGAGACCCAGTACTTC
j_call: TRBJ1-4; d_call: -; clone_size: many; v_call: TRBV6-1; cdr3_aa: CASSEGRGQKLFF; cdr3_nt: TGTGCCAGCAGTGAAGGCAGGGGACAAAAACTGTTTTTT
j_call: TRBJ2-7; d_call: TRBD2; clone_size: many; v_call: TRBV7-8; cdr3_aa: CASSLIREGEQYF; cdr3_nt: TGTGCCAGCAGCTTAATTCGGGAGGGGGAGCAGTACTTC
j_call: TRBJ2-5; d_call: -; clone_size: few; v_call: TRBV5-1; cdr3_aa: CASSLVGLEQETQYF; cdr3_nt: TGCGCCAGCAGCTTGGTGGGGTTGGAACAAGAGACCCAGTACTTC
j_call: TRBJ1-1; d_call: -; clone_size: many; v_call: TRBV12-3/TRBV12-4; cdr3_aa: CASSLRAVNTEAFF; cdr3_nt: TGTGCCAGCAGTTTGAGGGCAGTGAACACTGAAGCTTTCTTT
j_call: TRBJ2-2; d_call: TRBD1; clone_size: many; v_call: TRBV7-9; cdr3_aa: CASSPGQGNTGELFF; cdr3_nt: TGTGCCAGCAGTCCCGGACAGGGGAACACCGGGGAGCTGTTTTTT
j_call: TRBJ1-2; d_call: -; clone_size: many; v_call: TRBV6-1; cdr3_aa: CASSRTDYGYTF; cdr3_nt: TGTGCCAGCAGTCGGACGGACTATGGCTACACCTTC
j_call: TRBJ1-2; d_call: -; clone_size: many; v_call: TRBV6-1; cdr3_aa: CASTSRSFYGYTF; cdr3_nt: TGTGCCAGCACCTCTCGATCGTTCTATGGCTACACCTTC
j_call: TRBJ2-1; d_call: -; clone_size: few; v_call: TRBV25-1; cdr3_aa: CASSLESGGYNEQFF; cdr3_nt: TGTGCCAGCAGTCTAGAAAGCGGAGGATACAATGAGCAGTTCTTC
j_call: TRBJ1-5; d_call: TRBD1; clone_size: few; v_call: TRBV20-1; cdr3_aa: CSARRQGDQPQHF; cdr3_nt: TGCAGTGCTAGGCGCCAGGGGGATCAGCCCCAGCATTTT
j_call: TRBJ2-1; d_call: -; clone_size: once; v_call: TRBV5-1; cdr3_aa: CASSLDVQERGYEQFF; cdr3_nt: TGCGCCAGCAGCTTGGACGTACAGGAACGAGGCTACGAGCAGTTCTTC
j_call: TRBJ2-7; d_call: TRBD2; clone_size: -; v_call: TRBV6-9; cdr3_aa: CASSSRLAGGPVEQYF; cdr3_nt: TGTGCCAGCAGTTCTCGCCTAGCGGGAGGGCCGGTTGAGCAGTACTTC
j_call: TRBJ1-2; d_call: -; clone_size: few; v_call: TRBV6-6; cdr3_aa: CASSYGQGPLTGYTF; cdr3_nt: TGTGCCAGCAGTTACGGGCAGGGGCCCTTGACGGGCTACACCTTC
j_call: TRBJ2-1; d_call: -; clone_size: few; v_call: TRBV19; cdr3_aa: CASSYEGENEQFF; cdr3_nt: TGTGCCAGTTCCTACGAGGGGGAGAATGAGCAGTTCTTC
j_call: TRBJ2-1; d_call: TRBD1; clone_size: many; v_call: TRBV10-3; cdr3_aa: CAISEVPGQGSVDNEQFF; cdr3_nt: TGTGCCATCAGTGAGGTCCCGGGACAGGGCTCCGTGGACAATGAGCAGTTCTTC
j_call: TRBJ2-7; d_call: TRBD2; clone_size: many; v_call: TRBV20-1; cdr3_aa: CSARGLAGRSSYEQYF; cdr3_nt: TGCAGTGCTAGGGGGCTAGCGGGGAGGAGCTCCTACGAGCAGTACTTC
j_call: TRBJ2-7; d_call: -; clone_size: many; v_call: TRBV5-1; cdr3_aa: CASSPANRGGGREQYF; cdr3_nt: TGCGCCAGCAGCCCCGCAAACAGGGGCGGAGGGAGAGAGCAGTACTTC
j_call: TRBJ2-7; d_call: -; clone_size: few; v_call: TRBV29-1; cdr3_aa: CSVDKGYEQYF; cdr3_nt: TGCAGCGTTGACAAGGGCTACGAGCAGTACTTC
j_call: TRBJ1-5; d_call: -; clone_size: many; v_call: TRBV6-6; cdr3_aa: CASSYSTGHSNQPQHF; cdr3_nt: TGTGCCAGCAGTTACTCGACAGGACATAGCAATCAGCCCCAGCATTTT
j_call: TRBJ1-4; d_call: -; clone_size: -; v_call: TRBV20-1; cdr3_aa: CSARDADEKLFF; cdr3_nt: TGCAGTGCTAGAGACGCCGATGAAAAACTGTTTTTT
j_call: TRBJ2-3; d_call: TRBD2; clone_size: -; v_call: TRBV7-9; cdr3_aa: CASSSRGLAGATDTQYF; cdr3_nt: TGTGCCAGCAGCTCCAGAGGACTAGCGGGGGCCACAGATACGCAGTATTTT
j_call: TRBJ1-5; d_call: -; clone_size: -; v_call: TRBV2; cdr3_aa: CASSELRGVNQPQHF; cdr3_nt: TGTGCCAGCAGTGAACTCCGGGGGGTAAATCAGCCCCAGCATTTT
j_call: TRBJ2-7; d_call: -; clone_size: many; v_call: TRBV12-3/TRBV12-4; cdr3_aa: CASSPAWGLDEQYF; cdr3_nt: TGTGCCAGCAGCCCGGCCTGGGGTCTAGACGAGCAGTACTTC
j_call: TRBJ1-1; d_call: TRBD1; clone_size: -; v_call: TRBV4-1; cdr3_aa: CASSQDPGTGAVF; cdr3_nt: TGCGCCAGCAGCCAAGATCCGGGGACAGGGGCTGTCTTT
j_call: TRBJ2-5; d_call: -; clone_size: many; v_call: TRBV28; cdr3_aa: CASSLWGETQYF; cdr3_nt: TGTGCCAGCAGTTTATGGGGGGAGACCCAGTACTTC